This TCR beta chain was documented in a study of T cell repertoires in cytomegalovirus infection. Many counts were recorded for this clonotype. TCRdb ran MiXCR on the reads and lists one entry per CDR3 protein. Of roughly 300,000 distinct CDR3 sequences listed, 8% to 9.5% were seen once; the top ten hold 4.3%. V shed 3 bases and J shed 2 bases, with 11 bases lying between them. This CDR3 is built from 15 residues. CDR1 is MDHEN, CDR2 SYDVKM, per germline. This receptor was identified in a human donor in good health (CMV status not recorded). Some clones in this sample may be carry-over from other donors' samples. Sequenced input: PBMCs. The chain is built from TRBV28 and TRBJ1-5, with a weak D call TRBD1 (6 bases). The CDR3: CASSLSGAGNQPQHF. The CDR3 DNA is TGTGCCAGCAGTTTGTCAGGGGCGGGCAATCAGCCCCAGCATTTT.